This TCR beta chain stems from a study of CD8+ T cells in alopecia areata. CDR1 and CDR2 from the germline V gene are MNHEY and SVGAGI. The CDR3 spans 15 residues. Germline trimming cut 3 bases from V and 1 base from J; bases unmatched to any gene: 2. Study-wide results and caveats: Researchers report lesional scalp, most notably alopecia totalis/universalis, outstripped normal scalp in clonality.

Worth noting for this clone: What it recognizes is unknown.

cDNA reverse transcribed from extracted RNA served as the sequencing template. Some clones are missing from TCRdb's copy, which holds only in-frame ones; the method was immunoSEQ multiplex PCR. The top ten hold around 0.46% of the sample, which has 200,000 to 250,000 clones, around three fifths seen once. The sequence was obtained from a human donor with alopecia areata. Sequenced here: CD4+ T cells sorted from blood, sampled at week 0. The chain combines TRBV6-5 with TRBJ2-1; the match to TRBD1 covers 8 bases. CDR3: CASSYRDRSYNEQFF. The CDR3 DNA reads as TGTGCCAGCAGTTATAGGGACAGGTCCTACAATGAGCAGTTCTTC.